The T cell receptor beta chain described here comes from a study of OX40 agonist ivuxolimab in advanced cancers. Across the study: Ivuxolimab, which is an agonistic anti-OX40 (CD134) antibody, was administered to the patients.

Here immunoSEQ multiplex PCR was the method, and the copy in TCRdb shows in-frame clones only, minus some. The sample has about 110,000 clones, 91% seen once. Trimming removed 4 bases from V and 7 bases from J, with 16 bases in between. CDR3 size: 14 residues. Germline V gene data show CDR1 as MNHEY and CDR2 as SVGAGI. Samples of blood were obtained at baseline, on cycle 4 day 1, and on cycle 7 day 1. Findings of the study overall: Both CD4+ and CD8+ T cell populations in blood had undergone clonal expansion by week 6 at 0.1 to 3.0 mg/kg.

In regard to this clone: Its target is unknown.

This TCR derives from an adult with an advanced solid tumor such as melanoma, head and neck, liver or kidney cancer. Sample: CD4+ or CD8+ T cells sorted from blood, taken in a trial of the OX40 agonist ivuxolimab. The rearrangement joins TRBV6-5 to TRBJ1-1, with a tentative D call TRBD1 (6 bases). The CDR3 sequence is CASSSPQGLREAFF. CDR3 nucleotide sequence: TGTGCCAGCAGTTCACCACAGGGTCTCCGTGAAGCTTTCTTT.